This TCR beta chain was sequenced in a study of T cell changes during pregnancy in multiple sclerosis. The table came from immunoSEQ multiplex PCR; TCRdb's copy has only in-frame clones and leaves some out. There are under 65,000 clones in the sample; about 93% occur only once, and about 2.6% lies in the top ten. Looked up from germline, CDR1 is MNHEY and CDR2 is SMNVEV (reference sequence). The CDR3 has 16 amino acids. V was shortened by 6 bases and J by 0 bases, with 15 bases between the two germline ends. This material consisted of CD8+ T cells from peripheral blood mononuclear cells, taken in the third trimester of pregnancy. The sequence was obtained from a female donor with multiple sclerosis, enrolled in a pregnancy study. V usage is TRBV27 and J usage is TRBJ1-5; weak D call: TRBD1 (5 bases). The DNA of the CDR3 is TGTGCCAGCAGGACGGGAGGGGAATATAGCAATCAGCCCCAGCATTTT. The encoded protein is CASRTGGEYSNQPQHF.